This TCR beta chain was recovered during a study of neurological immune-mediated disorders (dated by TCRdb to about 2019). Regarding the research as a whole: The study compared peripheral blood TCR-beta repertoires of HTLV-I-associated myelopathy (HAM/TSP) patients, multiple sclerosis patients and healthy controls using UMI-based sequencing. The cohort included approximately 70 subjects: some 14 with HAM/TSP, about 35 with multiple sclerosis, and approximately 20 healthy controls. Alongside PBMC samples, the set of more than 85 TCR-beta libraries contained longitudinal samples, technical triplicates, and paired CD4+ and CD8+ T-cell subsets that had been sorted. Each longitudinal HAM/TSP and healthy donor was sampled at 3 time-points spaced at roughly 3-40 month intervals.

Here is what the overall study found, with its caveats: TCR clonal expansion was highest in HAM/TSP patients and lowest in MS patients, with MS patients falling below even healthy controls. No identical CDR3 amino acid sequences were shared among expanded clones across subjects, suggesting private TCR-beta repertoires in all groups.

For this clonotype: The target of this receptor is not known. No qualities accompany the bases; no much larger clone lies one base away.

CDR1 and CDR2 (MDHEN, SYDVKM) derive from the germline V gene. The CDR3 contains 14 residues, cysteine and phenylalanine counted. Only the CDR3 part of the read is kept: 42 bases, read in frame from the first base. Deletion took 10 bases off V and 3 bases off J, with a span of 19 bases between the germline ends. To synthesize cDNA, template-switch 5'RACE was performed with a primer carrying a 10-nucleotide random unique molecular identifier so that each TCR transcript was tagged. Over 180 million TCR-beta sequences, covering 15-18 subjects, were produced in each sequencing run. The RNeasy kit was used for extraction of total RNA. The KAPA Real-time Library Amplification kit was used to amplify TCR-beta VDJ regions with primers for the TCR constant region and the 5'RACE anchor. Sample indexes and Illumina adaptors were added in a first PCR, and a second PCR then increased library yield. After Ampure bead purification, the TCR product of roughly 650 bp was size-selected on a 2% E-gel SizeSelection system. Before pooling, library quality was checked on a Bioanalyzer, concentration was measured with Qubit, and libraries were quantified with the Kapa Library Quantification kit. Libraries were sequenced paired-end 2 x 150 bp on an Illumina HiSeq 2500. To increase sequence diversity, 25-30% phiX was spiked into each library pool. Under the source paper's analysis protocol: The UMI-based MiGEC pipeline processed quality-filtered reads and removed over 80% of raw TCR sequences during error correction. VDJ genes were aligned to IMGT germline references, and each clonotype was defined by a unique CDR3 amino acid sequence together with V-J genes. Clonal expansion, Shannon diversity and CDR3 relatedness (CalcPairwiseDistances, ClusterSamples) were evaluated with VDJtools, and phylogenetic trees were built with CLCbio workbench. A clone was classed as expanded if it had 8 or more unique UMIs, a cutoff based on coefficient-of-variation modelling across technical triplicates. In-frame beta chains were kept once TCRdb had trimmed the public reads at Q25 with fastp and called clones with MiXCR. Each CDR3 protein gets just one entry, which takes the most common genes and DNA from the rows behind it. V and J calls and clone size were set by TCRdb, not the authors. A total of 85,000 to 110,000 distinct CDR3 sequences appear in this sample, more than 10% of them only once. The ten largest make up more than 2.5% of the sample.

The sample's time point label, in plain terms: longitudinal time-point 3. Unsorted PBMC libraries were generated from 2 million PBMCs stored in RNAlater at -80 °C until RNA extraction. Peripheral blood was subjected to Ficoll-Hypaque density gradient centrifugation to isolate PBMCs, which were then cryopreserved in liquid nitrogen. The receptor was isolated from a female donor with HTLV-1-associated myelopathy (HAM/TSP). Sequenced: PBMCs. The rearrangement joined TRBV28 to TRBJ2-7; the D gene is not confidently resolved. The DNA is as follows: TGTGCCACCCGAGGATCTGGAAGTCGCTACGAGCAGTACTTC. Its translation is CATRGSGSRYEQYF.